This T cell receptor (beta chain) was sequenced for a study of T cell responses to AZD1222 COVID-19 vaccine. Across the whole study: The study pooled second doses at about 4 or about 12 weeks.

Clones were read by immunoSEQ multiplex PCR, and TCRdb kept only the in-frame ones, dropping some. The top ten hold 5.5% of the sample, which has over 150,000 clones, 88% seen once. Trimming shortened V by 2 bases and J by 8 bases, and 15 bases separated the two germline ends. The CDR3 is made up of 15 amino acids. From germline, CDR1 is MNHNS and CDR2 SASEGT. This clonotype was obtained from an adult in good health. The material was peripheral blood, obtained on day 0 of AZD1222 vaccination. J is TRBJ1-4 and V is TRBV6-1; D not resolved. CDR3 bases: TGTGCCAGCAGTGAAAAGACCGAGGGAGGGGAAAAACTGTTTTTT. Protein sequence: CASSEKTEGGEKLFF.